This record concerns one T cell receptor beta chain sequence. Its antigen is not known. The entry originates in a study of shared clonotypes between healthy human individuals. The method was immunoSEQ multiplex PCR; TCRdb's version includes in-frame clones alone and lacks a portion of them. This table has around 440,000 clones, approximately 77% appearing once. Study results and caveats: A small donor pool kept down the genetic and exposure-history diversity that was represented. The authors expected sequencing depth to affect clonotype sharing among donors.

Healthy HIV-negative adults without recent acute infections or vaccinations served as donors. Nashville, Tennessee was home to all donors, who were Caucasian adults. Sequencing input: PBMCs. This sequence was found in a woman aged 40-49 years in good health. Some clones in this sample may be carry-over from other donors' samples.

The CDR3 DNA reads as TGTGCCAGCAGTTTTCCACCGGATGGCTACACCTTC. This gives the protein CASSFPPDGYTF. The gene calls are TRBV28 and TRBJ1-2, with unresolved D. The germline V and J ends were trimmed by 3 bases and 6 bases, with 8 bases remaining between them. The germline gives CDR1 MDHEN, CDR2 SYDVKM. This CDR3 region has 12 residues.